These 5 T cell receptor beta chains share one sample of origin, sequenced in a study of T cell responses to AZD1222 COVID-19 vaccine. Sequencing was performed with immunoSEQ multiplex PCR; in TCRdb, only in-frame clones are kept and a portion is missing. The sample lists 150,000 to 200,000 clones; around 95% were seen once. This material consisted of peripheral blood, taken on day 0 of AZD1222 vaccination. The receptors were gathered from an adult in good health.

This sequence joins TRBV11-2 and TRBJ1-3; unclear D gene. The CDR3 is 15 amino acids. The germline CDR1 and CDR2 sequences are SGHAT and FQNNGV. V dropped 2 bases and J dropped 2 bases, with 10 bases sitting between them. The DNA for the CDR3 is TGTGCCAGCAGCTTATCCGGGATCGCTGGAAACACCATATATTTT. Amino acid sequence: CASSLSGIAGNTIYF.

The chain uses TRBV7-9 and TRBJ1-2; D is possibly TRBD1 (5 bases). Germline CDR1 SEHNR, CDR2 FQNEAQ (reference sequence). V lost 6 bases to trimming and J lost 3 bases, with 14 bases between them. This CDR3 region has 14 residues. The CDR3 DNA follows: TGTGCCAGCAGTCCGGGACCTCCGGACTATGGCTACACCTTC. Translating gives CASSPGPPDYGYTF. Drawing the rest from reference TRBV7-9 and TRBJ1-2, the complete variable domain is DTGVSQNPRHKITKRGQNVTFRCDPISEHNRLYWYRQTLGQGPEFLTYFQNEAQLEKSRLLSDRFSAERPKGSFSTLEIQRTEQGDSAMYLCASSPGPPDYGYTFGSGTRLTVV.

The CDR3 DNA reads as TGTGCCAGCAGCCTCTCAGGAAGTGATGGCTACACCTTC. Its translation is CASSLSGSDGYTF. This chain links TRBV12-3 or TRBV12-4 with TRBJ1-2; D is ambiguous. This CDR3 spans 13 amino acids. Trimming left V 6 bases short and J 6 bases short, with 14 bases between.

This clone was recorded once. This chain connects TRBV18 to TRBJ1-4; maybe TRBD1 (6 bases). Germline lookup yields CDR1 KGHSH and CDR2 LQKENI. The CDR3 is 13 amino acids. Between the trimmed V and J ends, which lost 4 bases and 8 bases, there was a span of 11 bases. CDR3 sequence: CASSLDRLEKLFF. Written as DNA, the CDR3 is TGTGCCAGCTCACTCGACAGGTTGGAAAAACTGTTTTTT.

CDR3 residues: CASSSLAGGLEQFF. The CDR3 DNA is TGTGCCAGCAGTAGCCTAGCGGGAGGGTTAGAGCAGTTCTTC. V and J are TRBV6-4 and TRBJ2-1, with 12 bases fitting TRBD2. Trimming cost V 5 bases and J 10 bases; bases outside gene matches: 6. This CDR3 contains 14 residues. The germline gives CDR1 MRHNA, CDR2 SNTAGT.